This TCR beta chain stems from a study of regulatory T cells in long-lasting Graves disease. Study-level points and caveats: Preferential use of TRBV28, TRBJ1-2 and TRBJ2-5 was seen in persistent disease.

Construction of the TCR beta libraries employed iRepertoire HTBI primers in conjunction with Arm-PCR of CDR3 regions. Original processing methods: In the combined samples, approximately 62 TRBV and under 15 TRBJ segments were identified. TCRdb fed the multiplex PCR reads into MiXCR, producing one record per CDR3 protein. TCRdb, not the authors, supplied the V and J calls. The sample has more than 300,000 distinct CDR3 sequences, less than 20% seen once; the top ten hold 25% to 35%. V lost 2 bases, J lost 5 bases, and 8 bases stayed unmatched. The germline V gene encodes CDR1 KGHSH and CDR2 LQKENI. This CDR3 is 15 amino acids long. This clonotype was picked up many times. Its antigen is not identified. As for time point: persistent/refractory GD, antithyroid drugs over 5 years with positive TRAb. The TCR library used RNA extracted from PBMCs.

The gene calls are TRBV18 and TRBJ2-5; 7 positions match TRBD1. This sample comprised peripheral blood mononuclear cells (PBMCs), obtained when the disease was refractory, from a patient treated with antithyroid drugs. The sequence came from a female donor with Graves disease. The CDR3 loop reads CASSPTRQGLETQYF. The CDR3 nucleotides read TGTGCCAGCTCACCAACGAGACAGGGTCTTGAGACCCAGTACTTC.